This record concerns one TCR beta chain sequence. Its antigen is undetermined. This entry is derived from a study of cytomegalovirus exposure and HLA in healthy donors. About the research overall: Per a later analysis, the 666 first-cohort and some 110 validation repertoires shared one platform.

The CDR3 is 13 residues long. The V gene lost 6 bases and the J gene lost 0 bases, with 6 bases spanning the gap. From germline, CDR1 is SNHLY and CDR2 FYNNEI. Libraries were prepared by immunoSEQ multiplex PCR; TCRdb keeps only in-frame clonotypes and omits some of them. The data hold some 110,000 clones, with 88% observed a single time. Study findings and constraints: A classifier reportedly called cytomegalovirus status with high sensitivity and specificity. Later, an analysis found that TCR clusters from the first cohort tended to co-occur in the roughly 110 validation repertoires.

The chain couples TRBV2 to TRBJ1-3, with a tentative D call TRBD1 (5 bases). The material sequenced was PBMCs. This clonotype was sampled from a man aged 18 to 29 in good health and CMV-seronegative. As DNA, the CDR3 is TGTGCCAGCAGGACAGTCTCTGGAAACACCATATATTTT. The encoded protein is CASRTVSGNTIYF.